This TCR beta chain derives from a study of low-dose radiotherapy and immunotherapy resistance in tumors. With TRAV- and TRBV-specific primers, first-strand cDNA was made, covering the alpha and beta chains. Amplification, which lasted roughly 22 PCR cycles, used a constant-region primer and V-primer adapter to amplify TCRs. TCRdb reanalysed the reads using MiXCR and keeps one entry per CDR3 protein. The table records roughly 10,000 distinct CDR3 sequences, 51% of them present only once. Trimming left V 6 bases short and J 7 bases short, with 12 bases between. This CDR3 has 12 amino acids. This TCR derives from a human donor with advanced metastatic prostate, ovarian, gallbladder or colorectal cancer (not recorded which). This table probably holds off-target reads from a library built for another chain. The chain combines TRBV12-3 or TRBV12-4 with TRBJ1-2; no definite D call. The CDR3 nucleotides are TGTGCCAGCAGCTCTTTGGAGGGTGGCTACACCTTC. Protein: CASSSLEGGYTF.